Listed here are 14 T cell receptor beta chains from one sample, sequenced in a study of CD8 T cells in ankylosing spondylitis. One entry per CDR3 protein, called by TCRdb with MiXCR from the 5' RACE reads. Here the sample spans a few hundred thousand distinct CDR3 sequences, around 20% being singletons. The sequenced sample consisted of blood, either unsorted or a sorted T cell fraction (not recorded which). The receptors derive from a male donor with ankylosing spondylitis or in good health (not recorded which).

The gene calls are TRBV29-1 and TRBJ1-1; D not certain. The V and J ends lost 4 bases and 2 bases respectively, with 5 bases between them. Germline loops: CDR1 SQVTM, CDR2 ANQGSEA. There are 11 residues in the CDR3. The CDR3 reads CSVAQNTEAFF. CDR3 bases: TGCAGCGTTGCCCAAAACACTGAAGCTTTCTTT.

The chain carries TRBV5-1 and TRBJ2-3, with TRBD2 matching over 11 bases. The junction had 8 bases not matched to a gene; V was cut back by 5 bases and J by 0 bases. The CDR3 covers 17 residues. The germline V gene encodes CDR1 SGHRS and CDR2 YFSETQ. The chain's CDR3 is CASRTGTSGPSTDTQYF. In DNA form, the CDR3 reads TGCGCCAGCAGGACCGGGACTAGCGGACCTAGCACAGATACGCAGTATTTT.

CDR3 loop: CASSLEAALRNTEAFF. Here the CDR3 DNA reads TGCGCCAGCAGCTTGGAGGCAGCCCTGCGGAACACTGAAGCTTTCTTT. This chain uses TRBV5-1 with TRBJ1-1, with no clear D. Germline V lookup: CDR1 SGHRS, CDR2 YFSETQ. The CDR3 contains 16 residues. V dropped 0 bases and J dropped 1 base, with 13 bases sitting between them.

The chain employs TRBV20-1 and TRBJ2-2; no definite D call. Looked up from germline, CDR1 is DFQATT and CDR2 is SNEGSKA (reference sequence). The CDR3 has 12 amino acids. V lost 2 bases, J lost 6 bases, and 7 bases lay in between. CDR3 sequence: CSARPGSGELFF. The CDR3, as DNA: TGCAGTGCTAGACCGGGTTCCGGGGAGCTGTTTTTT.

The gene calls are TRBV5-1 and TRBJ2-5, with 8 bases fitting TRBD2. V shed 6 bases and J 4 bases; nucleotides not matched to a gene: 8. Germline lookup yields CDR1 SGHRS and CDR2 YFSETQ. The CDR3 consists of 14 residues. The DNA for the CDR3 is TGCGCCAGCACGGGAGCGGGAGTGTCAGAGACCCAGTACTTC. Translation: CASTGAGVSETQYF.

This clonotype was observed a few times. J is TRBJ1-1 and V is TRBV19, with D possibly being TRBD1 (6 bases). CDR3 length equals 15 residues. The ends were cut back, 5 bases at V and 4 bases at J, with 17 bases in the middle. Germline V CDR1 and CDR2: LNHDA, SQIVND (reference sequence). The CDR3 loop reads CASSPLQGGGTEAFF. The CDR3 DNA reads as TGTGCCAGTAGTCCCCTACAGGGAGGAGGCACTGAAGCTTTCTTT. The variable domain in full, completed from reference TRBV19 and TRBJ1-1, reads DGGITQSPKYLFRKEGQNVTLSCEQNLNHDAMYWYRQDPGQGLRLIYYSQIVNDFQKGDIAEGYSVSREKKESFPLTVTSAQKNPTAFYLCASSPLQGGGTEAFFGQGTRLTVV.

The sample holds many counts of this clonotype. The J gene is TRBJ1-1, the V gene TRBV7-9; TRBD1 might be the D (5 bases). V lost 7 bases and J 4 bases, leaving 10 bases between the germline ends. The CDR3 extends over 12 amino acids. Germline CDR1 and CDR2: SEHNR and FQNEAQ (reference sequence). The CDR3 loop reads CASMGRSTEAFF. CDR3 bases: TGTGCCAGCATGGGGCGGAGCACTGAAGCTTTCTTT.

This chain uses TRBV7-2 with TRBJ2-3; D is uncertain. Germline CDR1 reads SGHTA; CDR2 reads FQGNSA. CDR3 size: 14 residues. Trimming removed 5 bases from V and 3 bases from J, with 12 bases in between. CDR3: CASSPQRRTDTQYF. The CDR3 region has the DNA TGTGCCAGCAGCCCCCAGAGGCGGACAGATACGCAGTATTTT.

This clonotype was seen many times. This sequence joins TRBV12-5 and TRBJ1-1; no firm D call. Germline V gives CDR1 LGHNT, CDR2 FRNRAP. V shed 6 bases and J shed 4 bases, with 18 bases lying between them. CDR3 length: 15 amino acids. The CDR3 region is CASGSQPELGTEAFF. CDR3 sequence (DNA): TGTGCTAGTGGGTCACAGCCGGAGTTGGGCACTGAAGCTTTCTTT.

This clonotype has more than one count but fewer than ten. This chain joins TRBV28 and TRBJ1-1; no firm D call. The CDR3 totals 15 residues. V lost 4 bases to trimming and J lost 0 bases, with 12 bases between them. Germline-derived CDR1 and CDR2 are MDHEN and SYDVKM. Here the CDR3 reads CASSSTGQLNTEAFF. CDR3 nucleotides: TGTGCCAGCAGTTCCACTGGCCAGCTGAACACTGAAGCTTTCTTT.

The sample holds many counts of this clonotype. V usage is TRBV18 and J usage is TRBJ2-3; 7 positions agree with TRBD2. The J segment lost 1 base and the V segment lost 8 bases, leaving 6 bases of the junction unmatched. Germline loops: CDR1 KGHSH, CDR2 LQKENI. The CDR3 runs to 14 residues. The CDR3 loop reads CASSPSGGTDTQYF. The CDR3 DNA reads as TGTGCCAGCAGTCCTAGCGGAGGCACAGATACGCAGTATTTT. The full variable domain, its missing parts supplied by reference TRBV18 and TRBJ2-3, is NAGVMQNPRHLVRRRGQEARLRCSPMKGHSHVYWYRQLPEEGLKFMVYLQKENIIDESGMPKERFSAEFPKEGPSILRIQQVVRGDSAAYFCASSPSGGTDTQYFGPGTRLTVL.

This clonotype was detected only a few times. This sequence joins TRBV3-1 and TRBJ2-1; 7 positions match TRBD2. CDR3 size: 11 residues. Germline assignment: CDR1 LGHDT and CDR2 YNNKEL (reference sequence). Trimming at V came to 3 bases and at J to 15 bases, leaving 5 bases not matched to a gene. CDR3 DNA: TGTGCCAGCAGCCACCCTAGCGGCATGTTCTTC. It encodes CASSHPSGMFF.

The CDR3 spells CASSYQGSGELFF. CDR3 sequence (DNA): TGTGCCAGCAGTTACCAGGGATCCGGGGAGCTGTTTTTT. The chain joins TRBV12-3 or TRBV12-4 to TRBJ2-2; perhaps TRBD1 as D (5 bases). V was clipped by 4 bases and J by 6 bases, with 9 bases between them. The CDR3 consists of 13 residues.

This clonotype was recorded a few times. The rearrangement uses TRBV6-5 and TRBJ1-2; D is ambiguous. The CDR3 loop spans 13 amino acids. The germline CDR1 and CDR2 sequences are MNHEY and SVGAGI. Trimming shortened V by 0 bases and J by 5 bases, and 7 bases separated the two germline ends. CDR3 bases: TGTGCCAGCAGTTACTCTGGACTTTATGGCTACACCTTC. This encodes CASSYSGLYGYTF.